This paragraph covers one TCR beta chain sequence. The data were taken from a study of T cell responses to AZD1222 COVID-19 vaccine. Method: immunoSEQ multiplex PCR; TCRdb's copy keeps in-frame clones and lacks some. The repertoire holds 150,000 to 200,000 clones, with 85% to 95% as singletons. There are 15 residues in the CDR3. V lost 1 base, J lost 4 bases, and 12 bases lay in between. The germline CDR1 and CDR2 sequences are MDHEN and SYDVKM. The chain carries TRBV28 and TRBJ2-3, with D perhaps matching TRBD2 (5 bases). This clonotype originated in an adult in good health. The sample was peripheral blood, taken on day 0 of AZD1222 vaccination. DNA for the CDR3: TGTGCCAGCAGTTTATTGGGGAGTACGGCAGATACGCAGTATTTT. This sequence encodes CASSLLGSTADTQYF.